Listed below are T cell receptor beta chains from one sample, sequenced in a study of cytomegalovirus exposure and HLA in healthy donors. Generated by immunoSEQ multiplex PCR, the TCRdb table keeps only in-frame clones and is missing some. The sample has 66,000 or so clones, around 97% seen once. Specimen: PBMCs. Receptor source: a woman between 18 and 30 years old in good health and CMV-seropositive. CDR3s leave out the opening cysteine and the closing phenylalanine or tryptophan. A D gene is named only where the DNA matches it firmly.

cdr3_aa: ASSLAKGAFTEAF
j_call: TRBJ1-1
v_call: TRBV28
d_call: TRBD1

cdr3_aa: ASSGTGGSYGYT
j_call: TRBJ1-2
v_call: TRBV2
d_call: TRBD1

cdr3_aa: ASSQETGMMNTGELF
j_call: TRBJ2-2
v_call: TRBV4-2
d_call: TRBD1

cdr3_aa: ASSQPQLAGGFYEQY
j_call: TRBJ2-7
v_call: TRBV4-2
d_call: TRBD2

cdr3_aa: ASSFNRATGGGGYT
j_call: TRBJ1-2
v_call: TRBV7-9
d_call: TRBD1

cdr3_aa: ASSSGTIYEQY
j_call: TRBJ2-7
v_call: TRBV5-6
d_call: -

cdr3_aa: ASSRQGSTDTQY
j_call: TRBJ2-3
v_call: TRBV21-1
d_call: -

cdr3_aa: AWMHGGSYGYT
j_call: TRBJ1-2
v_call: TRBV30
d_call: -

cdr3_aa: ASSKTTGLGNQPQH
j_call: TRBJ1-5
v_call: TRBV19
d_call: -

cdr3_aa: ASSYLGAGRETQY
j_call: TRBJ2-5
v_call: TRBV6-5
d_call: -

cdr3_aa: ASTNAREETQY
j_call: TRBJ2-5
v_call: TRBV7-6
d_call: -

cdr3_aa: ASSRQGVGETQY
j_call: TRBJ2-5
v_call: TRBV27
d_call: TRBD1

cdr3_aa: ASSLTGQRSSYNEQF
j_call: TRBJ2-1
v_call: TRBV5-1
d_call: TRBD1

cdr3_aa: ASSAETGNPEAF
j_call: TRBJ1-1
v_call: TRBV7-2
d_call: TRBD1

cdr3_aa: ASKPGPMGREGNQPQH
j_call: TRBJ1-5
v_call: TRBV2
d_call: -

cdr3_aa: SIQALGNEQF
j_call: TRBJ2-1
v_call: TRBV29-1
d_call: -

cdr3_aa: ASSLAPRLADRADTQY
j_call: TRBJ2-3
v_call: TRBV7-2
d_call: TRBD2

cdr3_aa: ASSLFGTNTGELF
j_call: TRBJ2-2
v_call: TRBV5-8
d_call: -

cdr3_aa: ASSSGQGSGYT
j_call: TRBJ1-2
v_call: TRBV6-5
d_call: TRBD1

cdr3_aa: ASSSLEVAGELF
j_call: TRBJ2-2
v_call: TRBV5-1
d_call: -

cdr3_aa: ASSKGETGPNQPQH
j_call: TRBJ1-5
v_call: TRBV21-1
d_call: -

cdr3_aa: ASSDPGNYGYT
j_call: TRBJ1-2
v_call: TRBV25-1
d_call: -

cdr3_aa: ASSLGHGAF
j_call: TRBJ1-1
v_call: TRBV11-1
d_call: -

cdr3_aa: SVRTVEKLF
j_call: TRBJ1-4
v_call: TRBV29-1
d_call: -

cdr3_aa: ASSEDRNTGELF
j_call: TRBJ2-2
v_call: TRBV18
d_call: -

cdr3_aa: ASSEDFPGLTSSYEQY
j_call: TRBJ2-7
v_call: TRBV2
d_call: -

cdr3_aa: AGSTGLAHNEQF
j_call: TRBJ2-1
v_call: TRBV5-1
d_call: TRBD2

cdr3_aa: ASSLADRTPYRTDTQY
j_call: TRBJ2-3
v_call: TRBV5-4
d_call: -

cdr3_aa: ASSQGLAGITQY
j_call: TRBJ2-3
v_call: TRBV7-2
d_call: TRBD2